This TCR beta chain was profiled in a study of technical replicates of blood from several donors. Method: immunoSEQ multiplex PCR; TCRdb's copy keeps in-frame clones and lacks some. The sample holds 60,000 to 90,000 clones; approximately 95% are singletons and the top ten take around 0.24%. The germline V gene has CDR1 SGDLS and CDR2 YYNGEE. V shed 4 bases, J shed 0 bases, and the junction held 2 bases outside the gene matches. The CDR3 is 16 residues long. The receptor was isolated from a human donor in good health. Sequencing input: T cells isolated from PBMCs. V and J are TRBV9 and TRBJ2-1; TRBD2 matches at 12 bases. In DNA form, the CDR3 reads TGTGCCAGCAGCCTGACTAGCGGGAGCTCCTACAATGAGCAGTTCTTC. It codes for CASSLTSGSSYNEQFF.